Presented here are 27 T cell receptor beta chains from one specimen sequenced in a study of shared clonotypes between healthy human individuals. Using immunoSEQ multiplex PCR, the repertoire was profiled, and TCRdb retains in-frame clones only, with some absent. Among millions of clones listed, approximately 90% were seen once. The sample was naive CD4+ T cells sorted from blood. Subset meaning: CD45RA+ positively selected. These receptor sequences come from a man in his late teens or twenties in good health.

The J gene is TRBJ2-7, the V gene TRBV7-6; TRBD1 is a possible D gene (7 bases). The length of the CDR3 is 13 residues. The germline CDR1 and CDR2 sequences are SGHVS and FNYEAQ. Trimming left V 6 bases short and J 3 bases short, with 12 bases between. The CDR3 bases are TGTGCCAGCAGTCCAGGGGGGTACTACGAGCAGTACTTC. It yields the protein CASSPGGYYEQYF.

The rearrangement joins TRBV11-2 to TRBJ2-7; D possibly uses TRBD1 or TRBD2 (5 bases each). CDR1 is SGHAT, CDR2 FQNNGV, per germline. The V end was cut by 6 bases, the J end by 3 bases, with 18 bases between. The CDR3 length is 15 residues. CDR3 loop: CASRRPGTPVYEQYF. As DNA, the CDR3 is TGTGCCAGCAGGCGACCCGGGACGCCTGTCTACGAGCAGTACTTC.

The genes are TRBV6-5 and TRBJ2-7; 9 nucleotides line up with TRBD1. The CDR3 has 14 residues. The V gene's germline CDR1 is MNHEY and CDR2 SVGAGI. The junction had 8 bases not matched to a gene; V was cut back by 8 bases and J by 3 bases. CDR3 protein: CASAGTGSLYEQYF. The CDR3 region has the DNA TGTGCCAGCGCCGGGACAGGGAGTCTCTACGAGCAGTACTTC.

The chain has TRBV11-2 and TRBJ1-2, with 7 bases identical to TRBD1. This CDR3 contains 16 residues. V shed 1 base and J 1 base; nucleotides not matched to a gene: 6. The germline gives CDR1 SGHAT, CDR2 FQNNGV. The CDR3 nucleotides read TGTGCCAGCAGCTTAGTTCTAGGGGACAGTAACTATGGCTACACCTTC. Encoded protein: CASSLVLGDSNYGYTF.

This clone was counted a single time. The chain combines TRBV10-3 with TRBJ1-4; the D gene is possibly TRBD1 (6 bases). V was shortened by 4 bases and J by 8 bases, with 14 bases between the two germline ends. Per germline, CDR1 ENHRY and CDR2 SYGVKD. The CDR3 spans 14 residues. The CDR3 nucleotides are TGTGCCATCAGTGGACCGGGGGCAGGAGAAAAACTGTTTTTT. It yields the protein CAISGPGAGEKLFF.

J is TRBJ2-2 and V is TRBV7-9, with D tentatively TRBD2 (5 bases). Germline CDR1 and CDR2: SEHNR and FQNEAQ (reference sequence). The ends were cut back, 5 bases at V and 2 bases at J, with 15 bases in the middle. The CDR3 runs 16 residues. The chain's CDR3 is CASSRPTEGNTGELFF. CDR3 bases: TGTGCCAGCAGCCGCCCGACCGAGGGAAACACCGGGGAGCTGTTTTTT.

The chain is built from TRBV11-3 and TRBJ2-1, with 13 bases matching TRBD2. J gave up 7 bases and V 5 bases, and 8 bases lay outside the gene matches. CDR1 and CDR2 from the germline V gene are SGHNT and YENEEA. There are 16 residues in the CDR3. CDR3 sequence (DNA): TGTGCCAGCAGCGGACTAGCGGGAGCGACCAGGAATGAGCAGTTCTTC. Protein product: CASSGLAGATRNEQFF.

This clone occurred once. The V and J genes are TRBV5-1 and TRBJ2-2, with D perhaps assigned TRBD1 or TRBD2 (7 bases each). The CDR3 contains 16 residues. The germline CDR1 and CDR2 sequences are SGHRS and YFSETQ. Trimming took off 4 bases at V and 4 bases at J, with 17 bases between the two ends. CDR3 amino acids: CASSENRGGVTGELFF. CDR3 sequence (DNA): TGCGCCAGCAGCGAAAACAGGGGAGGGGTCACCGGGGAGCTGTTTTTT. Full variable domain (missing parts from reference TRBV5-1 and TRBJ2-2): KAGVTQTPRYLIKTRGQQVTLSCSPISGHRSVSWYQQTPGQGLQFLFEYFSETQRNKGNFPGRFSGRQFSNSRSEMNVSTLELGDSALYLCASSENRGGVTGELFFGEGSRLTVL.

V and J are TRBV30 and TRBJ2-2; tentatively, D is TRBD1 (6 bases). The germline V gene encodes CDR1 GTSNPN and CDR2 SVGIG (reference sequence). The CDR3 sequence is 15 residues long. Trimming cost V 4 bases and J 2 bases, with 14 bases left between them. The CDR3 DNA sequence: TGTGCCTGGATCGGACAGCCATACAACACCGGGGAGCTGTTTTTT. Translation: CAWIGQPYNTGELFF.

The chain combines TRBV18 with TRBJ1-2; 7 bases are shared with TRBD1. The trim removed 3 bases at V and 4 bases at J, leaving 11 bases unmatched. The germline V gene encodes CDR1 KGHSH and CDR2 LQKENI. CDR3 length: 16 residues. The CDR3 nucleotides are TGTGCCAGCTCACCCCAAACGACAGGGACCTCCTATGGCTACACCTTC. Protein sequence: CASSPQTTGTSYGYTF. Drawing the rest from reference TRBV18 and TRBJ1-2, the complete variable domain is NAGVMQNPRHLVRRRGQEARLRCSPMKGHSHVYWYRQLPEEGLKFMVYLQKENIIDESGMPKERFSAEFPKEGPSILRIQQVVRGDSAAYFCASSPQTTGTSYGYTFGSGTRLTVV.

The chain employs TRBV7-9 and TRBJ2-1; possibly TRBD2 for D (5 bases). CDR1 SEHNR and CDR2 FQNEAQ come from the germline V gene (reference sequence). This CDR3 is 16 amino acids long. V was shortened by 4 bases and J by 7 bases, with 20 bases between the two germline ends. CDR3 protein: CASSSRTLPSRNEQFF. CDR3 nucleotides: TGTGCCAGCAGCTCTCGGACTCTCCCATCTCGGAATGAGCAGTTCTTC.

The sample holds one count of this clone. The V call is TRBV28, the J call TRBJ2-3; 10 bases line up with TRBD2. Germline CDR1 reads MDHEN; CDR2 reads SYDVKM. CDR3 length: 16 residues. With 0 bases clipped from V and 1 base from J, the junction kept 1 base outside the gene matches. The CDR3 reads CASSLWLAGGTDTQYF. CDR3 in DNA: TGTGCCAGCAGTTTATGGCTAGCGGGGGGCACAGATACGCAGTATTTT.

The rearrangement joins TRBV7-2 to TRBJ2-3, with 10 bases aligning to TRBD2. The length of the CDR3 is 16 residues. Germline V lookup: CDR1 SGHTA, CDR2 FQGNSA. V trimming: 2 bases; J trimming: 4 bases; junction bases outside the gene matches: 6. CDR3 in amino acids: CASSLFLAGVADTQYF. CDR3 nucleotide sequence: TGTGCCAGCAGCTTATTTCTAGCGGGAGTTGCAGATACGCAGTATTTT.

V and J are TRBV7-9 and TRBJ2-3, with 7 bases fitting TRBD1. V lost 1 base, J lost 2 bases, and 6 bases stayed unmatched. From germline, CDR1 is SEHNR and CDR2 FQNEAQ (reference sequence). The CDR3 totals 16 residues. The CDR3 reads CASSLGEGAITDTQYF. The CDR3 coding sequence is TGTGCCAGCAGCTTAGGCGAGGGGGCGATCACAGATACGCAGTATTTT.

There are a few counts of this clone. DNA of the CDR3: TGCGCCAGCAGCTCGGAGGGCCGGGGGGAGAATGGCTACACCTTC. Residues: CASSSEGRGENGYTF. J is TRBJ1-2 and V is TRBV5-1, with a possible D match to TRBD1 (5 bases). V was pared by 3 bases and J by 6 bases, with 18 bases between. Germline V lookup: CDR1 SGHRS, CDR2 YFSETQ. The CDR3 is 15 amino acids.

The V gene is TRBV5-1, the J gene TRBJ1-6, with D perhaps matching TRBD1 (6 bases). V gave up 0 bases and J gave up 10 bases, with 17 bases separating them. The CDR3 is 16 amino acids. Germline CDR1 and CDR2: SGHRS and YFSETQ. CDR3 nucleotide sequence: TGCGCCAGCAGCTTGGGGCACAGGGAGGTGAGATCACCCCTCCACTTT. The encoded protein is CASSLGHREVRSPLHF.

The chain uses TRBV7-2 and TRBJ2-1; the D gene is possibly TRBD2 (5 bases). The germline V gene has CDR1 SGHTA and CDR2 FQGNSA. Trimming cost V 4 bases and J 3 bases, with 7 bases left between them. There are 13 residues in the CDR3. CDR3 loop: CASSSGNYNEQFF. The CDR3 coding sequence is TGTGCCAGCAGCTCCGGGAACTACAATGAGCAGTTCTTC.

This sequence joins TRBV10-3 and TRBJ2-5, with D unresolved. Germline CDR1 reads ENHRY; CDR2 reads SYGVKD. Between the trimmed V and J ends, which lost 8 bases and 5 bases, there was a span of 9 bases. The CDR3 covers 11 residues. CDR3 protein: CAIAIEETQYF. CDR3 bases: TGTGCCATCGCTATAGAGGAGACCCAGTACTTC.

The V and J genes are TRBV5-5 and TRBJ1-2, with D perhaps TRBD1 (5 bases). This CDR3 contains 13 residues. The germline gives CDR1 SGHKS, CDR2 YYEKEE (reference sequence). The V and J ends lost 3 bases and 4 bases respectively, with 10 bases between them. The CDR3 is CASSSPGLYGYTF. As DNA, the CDR3 is TGTGCCAGCAGCTCCCCGGGGCTCTATGGCTACACCTTC.

The V call is TRBV7-9, the J call TRBJ2-3; unclear D gene. CDR1 and CDR2 from the germline V gene are SEHNR and FQNEAQ (reference sequence). Trimming cost V 1 base and J 2 bases, with 13 bases left between them. The CDR3 sequence is 16 residues long. In DNA, the CDR3 is TGTGCCAGCAGCTTAGGGTGGACGGCGGCCACAGATACGCAGTATTTT. This codes for CASSLGWTAATDTQYF.

This chain connects TRBV4-1 to TRBJ2-7; 8 bases align to TRBD1. The germline CDR1 and CDR2 sequences are MGHRA and YSYEKL. V lost 1 base to trimming and J lost 5 bases; unmatched junction nucleotides: 10. This CDR3 is built from 16 residues. The CDR3 DNA reads as TGCGCCAGCAGCCAAGGACCACAGGGGGGCAGGCACGAGCAGTACTTC. This codes for CASSQGPQGGRHEQYF.

The rearrangement links TRBV5-6 to TRBJ2-1; D ambiguous. Between the trimmed V and J ends, which lost 0 bases and 9 bases, there was a span of 7 bases. The CDR3 is 12 residues long. From germline, CDR1 is SGHDT and CDR2 YYEEEE. CDR3 sequence: CASSLAVGEQFF. In DNA, the CDR3 is TGTGCCAGCAGCTTGGCCGTAGGTGAGCAGTTCTTC.

This chain links TRBV19 with TRBJ2-5; 8 nucleotides align to TRBD1. The CDR3 consists of 14 residues. V was pared by 5 bases and J by 2 bases, with 4 bases of the junction left unmatched. Germline-derived CDR1 and CDR2 are LNHDA and SQIVND (reference sequence). The DNA of the CDR3 is TGTGCCAGTAGTCAGGGGGCTTGGCAAGAGACCCAGTACTTC. Amino acid sequence: CASSQGAWQETQYF.

V usage is TRBV7-2 and J usage is TRBJ2-5; possible D gene TRBD2, 5 bases. The CDR3 is 13 amino acids. Trimming took off 5 bases at V and 5 bases at J, with 12 bases between the two ends. Germline V gene sequence: CDR1 SGHTA, CDR2 FQGNSA. CDR3 nucleotides: TGTGCCAGCAGCCTCACTAGTTGGGAGACCCAGTACTTC. Translated, it gives CASSLTSWETQYF.

This chain joins TRBV7-2 and TRBJ2-3; 8 bases map to TRBD2. V shed 5 bases, J shed 3 bases, and the junction held 7 bases outside the gene matches. The CDR3 runs 15 residues. The germline CDR1 and CDR2 sequences are SGHTA and FQGNSA. The chain's CDR3 is CASSASGRETDTQYF. The CDR3 DNA reads TGTGCCAGCAGCGCGAGCGGGAGAGAAACAGATACGCAGTATTTT.

V is TRBV6-6 and J is TRBJ2-5, with D possibly being TRBD1 (6 bases). CDR1 and CDR2 from the germline V gene are MNHNY and SVGAGI (reference sequence). Trimming left V 8 bases short and J 4 bases short, with 17 bases between. The CDR3 covers 14 residues. The CDR3 sequence: CASSFGQSLETQYF. The CDR3 DNA follows: TGTGCCAGCTCATTCGGACAGTCATTAGAGACCCAGTACTTC.

Written as DNA, the CDR3 is TGTGCCAGCAGAGCTGACAGGGCTCCTGGAAACACCATATATTTT. This encodes CASRADRAPGNTIYF. The V gene is TRBV7-6, the J gene TRBJ1-3; 7 bases align to TRBD1. Unmatched junction bases numbered 7, after V lost 6 bases and J lost 2 bases. Germline-derived CDR1 and CDR2 are SGHVS and FNYEAQ. This CDR3 has 15 residues.